The clone carrying this T cell receptor (beta chain) showed up just a few times. These data come from a study of T cell responses to AZD1222 COVID-19 vaccine. Germline CDR1 MDHEN, CDR2 SYDVKM. V dropped 5 bases and J dropped 9 bases, with 14 bases sitting between them. The CDR3 runs to 13 residues. Measured with immunoSEQ multiplex PCR; TCRdb has only the in-frame clones, and not every one. The data show over 130,000 clones, around 89% seen once. The sequence derives from an adult who received the AZD1222 COVID-19 vaccine. The genes are TRBV28 and TRBJ1-5, with D unclear. The input for sequencing was peripheral blood, taken 28 days after the second AZD1222 dose. The CDR3 protein is CASSPLGRLPQHF. The CDR3 nucleotides read TGTGCCAGCAGTCCCCTTGGGAGGCTGCCCCAGCATTTT. The variable domain in full, completed from reference TRBV28 and TRBJ1-5, reads DVKVTQSSRYLVKRTGEKVFLECVQDMDHENMFWYRQDPGLGLRLIYFSYDVKMKEKGDIPEGYSVSREKKERFSLILESASTNQTSMYLCASSPLGRLPQHFGDGTRLSIL.